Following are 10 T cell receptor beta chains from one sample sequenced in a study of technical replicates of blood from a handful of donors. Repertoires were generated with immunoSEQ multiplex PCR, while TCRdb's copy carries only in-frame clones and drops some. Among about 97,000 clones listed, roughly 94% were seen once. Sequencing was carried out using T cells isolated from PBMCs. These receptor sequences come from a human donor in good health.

This CDR3 is CASSYSTPQRGYEAFF. Written as DNA, the CDR3 is TGTGCCAGCAGTTACTCGACCCCACAGCGGGGCTATGAAGCTTTCTTT. The chain employs TRBV6-5 and TRBJ1-1; TRBD1 is a possible D gene (5 bases). CDR3 length: 16 amino acids. Germline loops: CDR1 MNHEY, CDR2 SVGAGI. The V gene lost 0 bases and the J gene lost 7 bases, with 18 bases spanning the gap.

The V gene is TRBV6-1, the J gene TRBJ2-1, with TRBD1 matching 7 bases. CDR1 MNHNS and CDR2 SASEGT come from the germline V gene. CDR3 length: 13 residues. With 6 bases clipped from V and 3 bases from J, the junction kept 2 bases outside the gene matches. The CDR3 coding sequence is TGTGCCAGCAGAGGGACAGACTACAATGAGCAGTTCTTC. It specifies CASRGTDYNEQFF.

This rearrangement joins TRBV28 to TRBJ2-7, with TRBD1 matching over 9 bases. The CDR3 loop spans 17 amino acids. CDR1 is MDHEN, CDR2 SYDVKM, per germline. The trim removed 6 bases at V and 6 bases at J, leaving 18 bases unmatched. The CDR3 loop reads CASSLTGGPRPGGEQYF. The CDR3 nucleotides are TGTGCCAGCAGCCTGACAGGGGGGCCTCGTCCCGGCGGCGAGCAGTACTTC.

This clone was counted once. CDR3 sequence reads: CASSQRQAYNEQFF. The DNA for the CDR3 is TGCGCCAGCAGCCAACGACAAGCCTACAATGAGCAGTTCTTC. The chain links TRBV4-3 to TRBJ2-1, with no clear D. CDR3 length: 14 residues. The V end was cut by 2 bases, the J end by 2 bases, with 7 bases between. Germline CDR1 and CDR2: LGHNA and YSLEER.

The CDR3 region is CASSPTLTGGELFF. Here the CDR3 DNA reads TGTGCCAGCAGCCCGACCCTTACGGGCGGGGAGCTGTTTTTT. The chain is built from TRBV7-6 and TRBJ2-2, with D unclear. This CDR3 is built from 14 residues. V lost 5 bases to trimming and J lost 7 bases, with 14 bases between them. Germline V gene data show CDR1 as SGHVS and CDR2 as FNYEAQ.

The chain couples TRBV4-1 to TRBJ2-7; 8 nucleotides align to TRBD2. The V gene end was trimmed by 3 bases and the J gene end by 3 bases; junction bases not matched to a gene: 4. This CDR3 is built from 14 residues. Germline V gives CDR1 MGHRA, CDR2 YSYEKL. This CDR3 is CASSHAGGSYEQYF. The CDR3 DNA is TGCGCCAGCAGCCATGCGGGAGGTAGCTACGAGCAGTACTTC.

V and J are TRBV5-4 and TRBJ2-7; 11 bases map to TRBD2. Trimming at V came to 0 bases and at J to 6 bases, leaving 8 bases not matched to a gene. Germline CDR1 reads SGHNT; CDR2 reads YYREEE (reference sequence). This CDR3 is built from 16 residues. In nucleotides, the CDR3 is TGTGCCAGCAGCTTGGCCCTAGCGGGAGGAGTTCGCGAGCAGTACTTC. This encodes CASSLALAGGVREQYF.

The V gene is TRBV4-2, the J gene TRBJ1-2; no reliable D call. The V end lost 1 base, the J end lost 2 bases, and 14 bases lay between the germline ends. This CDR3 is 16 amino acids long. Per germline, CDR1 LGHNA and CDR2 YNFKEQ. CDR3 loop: CASSQVSSTKNYGYTF. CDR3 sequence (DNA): TGTGCCAGCAGCCAAGTGTCGTCCACTAAAAACTATGGCTACACCTTC.

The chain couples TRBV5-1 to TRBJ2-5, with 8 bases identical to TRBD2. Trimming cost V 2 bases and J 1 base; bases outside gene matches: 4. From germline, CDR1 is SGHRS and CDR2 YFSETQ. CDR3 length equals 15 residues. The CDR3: CASSLQRGTQETQYF. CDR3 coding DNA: TGCGCCAGCAGCTTACAGCGGGGGACCCAAGAGACCCAGTACTTC.

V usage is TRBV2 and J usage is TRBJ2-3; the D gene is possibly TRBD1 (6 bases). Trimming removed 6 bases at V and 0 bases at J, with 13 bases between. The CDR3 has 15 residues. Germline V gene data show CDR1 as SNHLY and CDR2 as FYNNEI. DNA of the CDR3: TGTGCCAGCAGGGCACAGGGCTCTAGCACAGATACGCAGTATTTT. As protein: CASRAQGSSTDTQYF.